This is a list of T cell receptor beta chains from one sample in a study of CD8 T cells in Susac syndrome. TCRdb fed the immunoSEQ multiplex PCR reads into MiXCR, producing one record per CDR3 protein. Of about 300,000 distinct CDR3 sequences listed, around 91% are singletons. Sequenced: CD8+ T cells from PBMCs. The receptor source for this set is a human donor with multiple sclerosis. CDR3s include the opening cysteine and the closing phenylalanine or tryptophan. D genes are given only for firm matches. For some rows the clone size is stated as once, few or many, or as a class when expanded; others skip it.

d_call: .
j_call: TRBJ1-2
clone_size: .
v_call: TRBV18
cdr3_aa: CASSPPDGSHYGYTF
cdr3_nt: TGTGCCAGCTCACCACCTGATGGCAGTCACTATGGCTACACCTTC

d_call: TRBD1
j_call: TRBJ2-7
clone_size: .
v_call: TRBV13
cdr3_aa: CASSADREREQYF
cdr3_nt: TGTGCCAGCAGCGCAGACAGGGAACGCGAGCAGTACTTC

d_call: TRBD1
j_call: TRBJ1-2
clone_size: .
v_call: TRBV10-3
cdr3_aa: CAIPRGGPVSDGYTF
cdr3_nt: TGTGCCATCCCCAGGGGGGGGCCCGTGTCTGATGGCTACACCTTC

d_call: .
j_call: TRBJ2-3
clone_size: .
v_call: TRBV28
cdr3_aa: CASRSHGGWTDRGTDTQYF
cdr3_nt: TGTGCCAGCAGATCCCATGGGGGTTGGACTGACCGCGGCACAGATACGCAGTATTTT

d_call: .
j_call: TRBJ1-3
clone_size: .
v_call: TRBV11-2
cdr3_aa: CASTPLTPFSGNTIYF
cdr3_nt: TGTGCCAGCACTCCCCTTACGCCTTTCTCTGGAAACACCATATATTTT

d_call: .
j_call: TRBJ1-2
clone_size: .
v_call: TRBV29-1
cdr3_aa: CSVPKGGLGYTF
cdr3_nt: TGCAGCGTCCCCAAAGGGGGGCTGGGCTACACCTTC

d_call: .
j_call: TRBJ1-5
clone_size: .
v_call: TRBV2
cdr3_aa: CASSEGETTVSNQPQHF
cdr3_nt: TGTGCCAGCAGTGAAGGGGAAACGACCGTGAGCAATCAGCCCCAGCATTTT

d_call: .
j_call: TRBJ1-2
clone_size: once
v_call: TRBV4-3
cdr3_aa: CASSRNSDPGGYTF
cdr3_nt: TGCGCCAGCAGCCGCAACTCGGACCCGGGGGGCTACACCTTC

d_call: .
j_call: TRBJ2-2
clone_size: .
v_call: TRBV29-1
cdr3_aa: CSVEVTNTGELFF
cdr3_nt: TGCAGCGTTGAGGTAACGAACACCGGGGAGCTGTTTTTT

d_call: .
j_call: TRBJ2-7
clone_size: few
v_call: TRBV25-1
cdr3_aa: CAGFLWGVLGHEQYF
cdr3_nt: TGTGCCGGATTCTTGTGGGGGGTCCTAGGACACGAGCAGTACTTC

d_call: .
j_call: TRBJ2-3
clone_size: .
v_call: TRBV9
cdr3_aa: CASSVPPSSEGGTDTQYF
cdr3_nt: TGTGCCAGCAGCGTCCCCCCTAGTAGTGAGGGAGGCACAGATACGCAGTATTTT

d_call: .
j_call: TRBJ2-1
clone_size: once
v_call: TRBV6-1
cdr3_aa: CASSDLALSSYNEQFF
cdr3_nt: TGTGCCAGCAGTGATTTAGCGCTAAGCTCCTACAATGAGCAGTTCTTC

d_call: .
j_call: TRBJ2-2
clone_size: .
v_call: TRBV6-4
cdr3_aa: CASSDSKDTGELFF
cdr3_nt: TGTGCCAGCAGTGACTCAAAGGACACCGGGGAGCTGTTTTTT

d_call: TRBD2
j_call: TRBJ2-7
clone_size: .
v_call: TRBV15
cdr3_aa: CATSPIAGSSYEQYF
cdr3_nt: TGTGCCACCAGTCCGATAGCGGGAAGCTCCTACGAGCAGTACTTC

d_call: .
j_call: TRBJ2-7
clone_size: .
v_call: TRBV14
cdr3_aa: CASSQDAAHFGIGVIYEQYF
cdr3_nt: TGTGCCAGCAGCCAAGATGCGGCACATTTCGGGATCGGGGTCATCTACGAGCAGTACTTC

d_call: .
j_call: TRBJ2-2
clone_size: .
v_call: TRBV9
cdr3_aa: CASSVGGFRTGELFF
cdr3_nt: TGTGCCAGCAGCGTAGGAGGATTTCGGACCGGGGAGCTGTTTTTT

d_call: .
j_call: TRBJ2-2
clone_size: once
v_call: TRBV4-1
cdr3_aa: CASSQDRSKAAPNTGELFF
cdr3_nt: TGCGCCAGCAGCCAAGACCGAAGCAAAGCGGCCCCGAACACCGGGGAGCTGTTTTTT

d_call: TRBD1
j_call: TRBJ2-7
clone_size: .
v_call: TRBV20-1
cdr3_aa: CSASRIGQGVSEQYF
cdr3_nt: TGCAGTGCTAGTAGAATCGGACAGGGCGTCTCCGAGCAGTACTTC

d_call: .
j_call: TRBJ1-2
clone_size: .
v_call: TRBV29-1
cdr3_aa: CSVSDGYTF
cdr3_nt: TGCAGCGTTTCGGATGGCTACACCTTC

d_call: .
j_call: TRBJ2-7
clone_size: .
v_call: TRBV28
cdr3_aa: CASTPMVLYEQYF
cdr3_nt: TGTGCCAGCACTCCAATGGTTCTCTACGAGCAGTACTTC

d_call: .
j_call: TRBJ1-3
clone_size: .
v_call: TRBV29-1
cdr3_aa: CSVASVAGNTIYF
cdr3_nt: TGCAGCGTTGCCAGCGTGGCTGGAAACACCATATATTTT

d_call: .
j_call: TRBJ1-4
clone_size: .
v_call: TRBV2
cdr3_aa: CAIQGKEEKLFF
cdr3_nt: TGTGCCATCCAGGGGAAGGAGGAAAAACTGTTTTTT

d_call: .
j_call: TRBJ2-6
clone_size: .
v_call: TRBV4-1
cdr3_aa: CASSGALRMTSGANVLTF
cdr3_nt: TGCGCCAGCAGCGGGGCCCTTAGAATGACCTCTGGGGCCAACGTCCTGACTTTC

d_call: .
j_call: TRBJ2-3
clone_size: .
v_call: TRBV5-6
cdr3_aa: CASSLAQDSGTDTQYF
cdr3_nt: TGTGCCAGCAGCTTGGCCCAGGACAGTGGCACAGATACGCAGTATTTT

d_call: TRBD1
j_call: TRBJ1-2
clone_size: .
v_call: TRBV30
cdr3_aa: CAWYRGVEYGYTF
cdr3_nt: TGTGCCTGGTACAGGGGGGTGGAGTATGGCTACACCTTC

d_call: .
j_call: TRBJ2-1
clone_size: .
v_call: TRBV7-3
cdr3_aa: CASSPLGDSYNEQFF
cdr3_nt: TGTGCCAGCAGCCCGCTAGGGGACTCCTACAATGAGCAGTTCTTC

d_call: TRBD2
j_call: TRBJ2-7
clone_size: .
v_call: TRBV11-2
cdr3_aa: CASTPWRGTNEQYF
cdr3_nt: TGTGCCAGCACCCCCTGGAGAGGGACTAACGAGCAGTACTTC

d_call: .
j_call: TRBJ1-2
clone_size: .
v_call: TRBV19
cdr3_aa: CASSGSYGYTF
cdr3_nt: TGTGCCAGTAGTGGTAGCTATGGCTACACCTTC

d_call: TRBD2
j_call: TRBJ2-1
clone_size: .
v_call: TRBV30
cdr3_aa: CAWRSRLAGGSWNEQFF
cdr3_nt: TGTGCCTGGAGAAGTAGACTAGCGGGAGGATCGTGGAATGAGCAGTTCTTC

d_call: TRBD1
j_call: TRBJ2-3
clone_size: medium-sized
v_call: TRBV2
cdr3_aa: CASRDPGTDLPDTQYF
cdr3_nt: TGTGCCAGCAGAGACCCAGGGACAGACCTCCCAGATACGCAGTATTTT

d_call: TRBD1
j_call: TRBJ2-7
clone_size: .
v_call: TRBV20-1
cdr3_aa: CSARDQKDRDSYEQYF
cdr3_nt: TGCAGTGCTAGAGATCAAAAGGACAGGGACTCCTACGAGCAGTACTTC

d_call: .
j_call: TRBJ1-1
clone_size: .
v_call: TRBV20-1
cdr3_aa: CSAFDRLNTEAFF
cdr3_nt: TGCAGTGCTTTCGACAGATTGAACACTGAAGCTTTCTTT

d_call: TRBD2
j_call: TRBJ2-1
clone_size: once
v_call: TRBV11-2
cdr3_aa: CASRLTGGSNNEQFF
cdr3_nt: TGTGCCAGCAGATTGACGGGGGGTTCTAACAATGAGCAGTTCTTC

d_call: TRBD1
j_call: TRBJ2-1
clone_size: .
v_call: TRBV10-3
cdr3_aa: CAISDPRTGPSYNEQFF
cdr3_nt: TGTGCCATCAGTGACCCACGGACAGGACCCTCCTACAATGAGCAGTTCTTC

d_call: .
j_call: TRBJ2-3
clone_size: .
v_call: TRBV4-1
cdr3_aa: CASSHRGGTDTQYF
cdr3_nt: TGCGCCAGCAGCCACAGGGGAGGCACAGATACGCAGTATTTT

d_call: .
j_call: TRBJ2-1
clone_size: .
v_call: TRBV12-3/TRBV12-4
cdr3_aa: CASSSTSRNEQFF
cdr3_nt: TGTGCCAGCAGCTCTACTAGCAGGAATGAGCAGTTCTTC

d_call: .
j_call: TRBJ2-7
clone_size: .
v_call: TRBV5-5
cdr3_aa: CASSLEVAGREQYF
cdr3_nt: TGTGCCAGCAGCTTGGAGGTAGCAGGGCGCGAGCAGTACTTC

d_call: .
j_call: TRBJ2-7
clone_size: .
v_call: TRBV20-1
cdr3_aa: CSAPRETDPYEQYF
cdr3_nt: TGCAGTGCCCCAAGAGAGACAGACCCCTACGAGCAGTACTTC

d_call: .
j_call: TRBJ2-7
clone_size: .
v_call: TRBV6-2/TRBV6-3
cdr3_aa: CASSWSLGNEQYF
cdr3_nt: TGTGCCAGCAGTTGGTCGTTGGGAAACGAGCAGTACTTC

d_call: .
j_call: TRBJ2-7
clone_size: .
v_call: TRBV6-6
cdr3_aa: CASSHNSYEQYF
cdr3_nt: TGTGCCAGCAGTCACAACTCCTACGAGCAGTACTTC

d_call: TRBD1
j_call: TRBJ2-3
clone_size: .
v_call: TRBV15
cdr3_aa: CATSRERDSSDTQYF
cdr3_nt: TGTGCCACCAGCAGAGAACGGGACAGTTCAGATACGCAGTATTTT

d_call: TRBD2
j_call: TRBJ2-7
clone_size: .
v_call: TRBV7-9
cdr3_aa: CASSLAHRTSGGHYEQYF
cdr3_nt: TGTGCCAGCAGCTTAGCCCACAGGACTAGCGGGGGTCACTACGAGCAGTACTTC

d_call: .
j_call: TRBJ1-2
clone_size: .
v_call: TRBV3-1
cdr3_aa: CASSQDGDARRGYTF
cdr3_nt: TGTGCCAGCAGCCAAGATGGGGACGCTCGCCGCGGCTACACCTTC

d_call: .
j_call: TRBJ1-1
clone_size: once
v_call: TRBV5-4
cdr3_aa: CASSFEGTEAFF
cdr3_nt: TGTGCCAGCAGCTTTGAGGGGACTGAAGCTTTCTTT